The rows below give T cell receptor beta chains drawn from one sample of a study of cytomegalovirus exposure and HLA in healthy donors. Using immunoSEQ multiplex PCR, the repertoire was profiled, and TCRdb retains in-frame clones only, with some absent. The sample lists about 91,000 clones, around 80% seen once, with about 4.5% in the top ten. What was sequenced was PBMCs. Source of these receptors: a male donor in good health and CMV-seropositive. Each CDR3 is given with its conserved first and last residue. D genes are given only for firm matches.

v_gene: TRBV27
d_gene: NA
j_gene: TRBJ2-5
CDR3aa: CASAARAVRETQYF
CDR3nt: TGTGCCAGCGCCGCTCGAGCTGTTCGAGAGACCCAGTACTTC

v_gene: TRBV11-2
d_gene: TRBD2
j_gene: TRBJ2-7
CDR3aa: CASSSPGLSYEQYF
CDR3nt: TGTGCCAGCAGCTCGCCGGGACTATCATACGAGCAGTACTTC

v_gene: TRBV7-9
d_gene: NA
j_gene: TRBJ1-3
CDR3aa: CASSSGLSGNTIYF
CDR3nt: TGTGCCAGCAGCTCAGGTTTATCTGGAAACACCATATATTTT

v_gene: TRBV19
d_gene: TRBD1
j_gene: TRBJ2-5
CDR3aa: CASSINLGQGVETQYF
CDR3nt: TGTGCCAGTAGTATTAATCTGGGACAGGGAGTGGAGACCCAGTACTTC

v_gene: TRBV5-8
d_gene: TRBD2
j_gene: TRBJ2-3
CDR3aa: CASSLATLAGVIVSTDTQYF
CDR3nt: TGTGCCAGCAGCTTGGCCACACTAGCGGGAGTAATTGTGAGCACAGATACGCAGTATTTT

v_gene: TRBV4-1
d_gene: TRBD1
j_gene: TRBJ1-1
CDR3aa: CASSQEGQGAEAFF
CDR3nt: TGCGCCAGCAGCCAAGAGGGACAGGGGGCTGAAGCTTTCTTT

v_gene: TRBV12-5
d_gene: TRBD2
j_gene: TRBJ2-3
CDR3aa: CASGLLTSVTDTQYF
CDR3nt: TGTGCTAGTGGTCTCCTCACTAGCGTCACAGATACGCAGTATTTT

v_gene: TRBV9
d_gene: NA
j_gene: TRBJ2-3
CDR3aa: CASSAPRIVSGPSTDTQYF
CDR3nt: TGTGCCAGCAGCGCCCCTCGTATAGTGAGCGGACCTAGCACAGATACGCAGTATTTT

v_gene: TRBV5-1
d_gene: NA
j_gene: TRBJ1-1
CDR3aa: CASSLGWGSDTEAFF
CDR3nt: TGCGCCAGCAGCTTGGGTTGGGGCTCCGACACTGAAGCTTTCTTT

v_gene: TRBV14
d_gene: NA
j_gene: TRBJ2-3
CDR3aa: CASSQEGRGVATDTQYF
CDR3nt: TGTGCCAGCAGCCAAGAAGGGAGGGGGGTGGCCACAGATACGCAGTATTTT

v_gene: TRBV28
d_gene: NA
j_gene: TRBJ2-7
CDR3aa: CASGGGRGFSYEQYF
CDR3nt: TGTGCCAGCGGGGGTGGCAGGGGATTCTCCTACGAGCAGTACTTC